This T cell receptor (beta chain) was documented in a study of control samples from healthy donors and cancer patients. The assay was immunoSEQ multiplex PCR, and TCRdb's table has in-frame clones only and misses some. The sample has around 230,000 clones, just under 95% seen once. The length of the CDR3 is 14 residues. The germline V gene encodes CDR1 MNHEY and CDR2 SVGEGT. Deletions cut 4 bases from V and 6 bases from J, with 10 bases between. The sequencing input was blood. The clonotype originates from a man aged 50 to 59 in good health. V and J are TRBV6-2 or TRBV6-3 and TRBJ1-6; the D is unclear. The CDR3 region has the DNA TGTGCCAGCAGTTTCTCGAACCGTAATTCACCCCTCCACTTT. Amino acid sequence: CASSFSNRNSPLHF.